A single sample is the source of the 20 T cell receptor beta chains below, sequenced in a study of CD8+CD57+ T cells in acquired aplastic anemia (dated by TCRdb to the late 2010s). The sequencing machine was an Illumina HiSeq 2000. Genomic DNA was used as template for profiling of TCR beta VDJ combinations and CDR3 sequences. The public reads were reanalyzed by TCRdb: fastp trimming at Q25, MiXCR alignment, in-frame beta chains only. Each CDR3 protein gets just one entry, which takes the most common genes and DNA from the rows behind it. Here the sample has around 150,000 distinct CDR3 sequences; roughly 43% occur a single time. The leading ten clones occupy approximately 3% of the sample. Expansion of CD8+CD57+ cells had been shown by flow cytometry in the patients chosen for sequencing. The specimen sequenced was sorted CD4+, CD8+, or CD8+CD57+ T cells (not recorded which) from PBMCs. The receptors here all came from a human donor with aplastic anemia.

A few counts support this clonotype. This chain connects TRBV2 to TRBJ1-6, with D unclear. The CDR3 loop spans 14 amino acids. V gave up 3 bases and J gave up 13 bases, with 16 bases separating them. Germline assignment: CDR1 SNHLY and CDR2 FYNNEI. CDR3 bases: TGTGCCAGCAGTGAGTCTCCCAGTGCGCTTCCCCTCCACTTT. This gives the protein CASSESPSALPLHF.

This clonotype was found many times. The CDR3 DNA follows: TGCGCCAGCAGCCAGACTTTAGCGGGATTTCATACAGATACGCAGTATTTT. Its protein product is CASSQTLAGFHTDTQYF. The chain uses TRBV10-1 and TRBJ2-3, with 8 bases matching TRBD2. Looked up from germline, CDR1 is WNHNN and CDR2 is SYGVQD (reference sequence). The CDR3 sequence is 17 residues long. With 6 bases clipped from V and 3 bases from J, the junction kept 14 bases outside the gene matches.

Many counts were recorded for this clonotype. The V gene is TRBV7-9, the J gene TRBJ2-1; 13 bases align to TRBD2. Germline V CDR1 and CDR2: SEHNR, FQNEAQ (reference sequence). The trim removed 5 bases at V and 4 bases at J, leaving 2 bases unmatched. The CDR3 loop spans 15 amino acids. CDR3 region: CASSPGLAGYNEQFF. The CDR3 DNA is TGTGCCAGCAGCCCGGGACTAGCGGGGTACAATGAGCAGTTCTTC.

This clonotype was observed at least ten times. The V and J genes are TRBV15 and TRBJ2-3, with a possible D match to TRBD2 (7 bases). The CDR3 consists of 15 residues. With 0 bases removed from V and 6 bases from J, the gap between germline ends came to 13 bases. The germline V gene has CDR1 LNHNV and CDR2 YYDKDF (reference sequence). The CDR3 sequence is CATSRERGRVDTQYF. The CDR3 nucleotides are TGTGCCACCAGCAGAGAAAGGGGGAGGGTGGATACGCAGTATTTT.

The rearrangement uses TRBV15 and TRBJ2-5; 11 nucleotides line up with TRBD1. CDR3 length: 16 amino acids. Trimming took 5 bases from V and 4 from J; bases not matched to a gene: 9. The germline gives CDR1 LNHNV, CDR2 YYDKDF (reference sequence). The CDR3, as DNA: TGTGCCACCAGCCCCCTGTCAGGACAGGGGGCAGAGACCCAGTACTTC. This translates into CATSPLSGQGAETQYF.

The sample holds many counts of this clonotype. This chain joins TRBV4-1 and TRBJ2-7; 7 positions agree with TRBD1. V was clipped by 0 bases and J by 4 bases; unmatched bases: 6. CDR1 is MGHRA, CDR2 YSYEKL, per germline. The CDR3 is 15 residues long. The CDR3 loop is CASSQEAGGFYEQYF. The CDR3 bases are TGCGCCAGCAGCCAAGAGGCAGGGGGATTTTACGAGCAGTACTTC.

The rearrangement joins TRBV2 to TRBJ1-6, with a possible D match to TRBD1 (5 bases). V dropped 10 bases and J dropped 6 bases, with 13 bases sitting between them. CDR3 length: 13 amino acids. Germline V gene data show CDR1 as SNHLY and CDR2 as FYNNEI. In DNA, the CDR3 is TGTGCCACCGCCCAAAGGGGTAATTCACCCCTCCACTTT. Protein product: CATAQRGNSPLHF.

This clonotype was picked up many times. The rearrangement uses TRBV19 and TRBJ2-1, with D perhaps matching TRBD2 (5 bases). Germline V gene lookup returns CDR1 LNHDA and CDR2 SQIVND (reference sequence). The CDR3 spans 12 residues. Trimming cost V 7 bases and J 4 bases, with 8 bases left between them. The CDR3 region has the DNA TGTGCCAGTACTCGGGGATACAATGAGCAGTTCTTC. Protein: CASTRGYNEQFF.

V gene TRBV15 combines with J gene TRBJ1-2, with D possibly matching TRBD1 (5 bases). CDR1 and CDR2 from the germline V gene are LNHNV and YYDKDF (reference sequence). V was cut by 3 bases and J by 7 bases, with 24 bases left in between. CDR3 length: 17 residues. The CDR3 DNA is TGTGCCACCAGCAGTCCCAATTATCCCCGGGGGAGCTGTGGCTACACCTTC. Amino acid sequence: CATSSPNYPRGSCGYTF.

This chain links TRBV19 with TRBJ1-3; 9 bases are shared with TRBD1. The germline V gene has CDR1 LNHDA and CDR2 SQIVND (reference sequence). The V segment lost 5 bases and the J segment 5 bases; nucleotides outside the gene matches: 7. CDR3 length: 15 amino acids. CDR3 region: CASSLRDRERNTIYF. CDR3 coding DNA: TGTGCCAGTAGTCTCCGGGACAGGGAGAGAAACACCATATATTTT.

This clonotype came up a few times. In DNA form, the CDR3 reads TGTGCCAGCAGTTACTCAGGTCATTGGGGACACCCGCATGGCTACACCTTC. This encodes CASSYSGHWGHPHGYTF. The rearrangement uses TRBV6-5 and TRBJ1-2, with D possibly matching TRBD1 (6 bases). The V gene lost 0 bases and the J gene lost 6 bases, with 20 bases spanning the gap. The CDR3 has 17 residues. CDR1 and CDR2 (germline): MNHEY, SVGAGI.

The sample holds a few counts of this clonotype. CDR3 DNA: TGTGCCACCAGTGACCTGACTAGCGCGAGCGGCCAGTACTTC. As protein: CATSDLTSASGQYF. This chain joins TRBV24-1 and TRBJ2-7; TRBD2 aligns across 8 bases. CDR1 and CDR2 from the germline V gene are KGHDR and SFDVKD. The CDR3 length is 14 residues. Unmatched junction bases numbered 11, after V lost 4 bases and J lost 10 bases.

The chain joins TRBV25-1 to TRBJ2-6, with 7 nucleotides matching TRBD2. Trimming took 6 bases from V and 0 from J; bases not matched to a gene: 11. The CDR3 length is 18 residues. From germline, CDR1 is MGHDK and CDR2 SYGVNS. CDR3 nucleotides: TGTGCCAGCAGCTTCTCATGGGGGGGAAACTCTGGGGCCAACGTCCTGACTTTC. Translating it yields CASSFSWGGNSGANVLTF.

In the case of this clonotype: Germline is not matched at one junction end, which may reflect a read error. The rearrangement uses TRBV24-1 and TRBJ2-5; tentatively, D is TRBD1 (5 bases). The length of the CDR3 is 16 residues. Germline CDR1 KGHDR, CDR2 SFDVKD. In DNA, the CDR3 is TGTGCCACCAGTGATTTGGGCGCCAGGGAACAAGAGACCCAGTACTTT. Its protein is CATSDLGAREQETQYF.

This clonotype came up many times. This sequence joins TRBV7-8 and TRBJ2-7, with 7 bases aligning to TRBD2. J gave up 3 bases and V 1 base, and 6 bases lay outside the gene matches. CDR3 length equals 15 residues. CDR1 and CDR2 (germline): SGHVS, FQNEAQ. CDR3 sequence reads: CASSLEGGGGYEQYF. DNA for the CDR3: TGTGCCAGCAGCTTAGAAGGCGGGGGAGGCTACGAGCAGTACTTC.

This clonotype appeared a few times. CDR3 amino acids: CAISESSEWGTIYF. The CDR3 bases are TGTGCCATCAGTGAGAGCAGCGAGTGGGGCACCATATATTTT. This chain connects TRBV10-3 to TRBJ1-3; D uncertain. The CDR3 is made up of 14 amino acids. Trimming stripped 2 bases from V and 9 bases from J, with 14 bases between. CDR1 and CDR2 (germline): ENHRY, SYGVKD.

This chain connects TRBV19 to TRBJ1-3; D is unresolved. Germline lookup yields CDR1 LNHDA and CDR2 SQIVND (reference sequence). The CDR3 consists of 14 residues. Deletions cut 7 bases from V and 4 bases from J, with 14 bases between. The CDR3 DNA follows: TGTGCCAGTATCCAAGTCGGCGGCGGAAACACCATATATTTT. It encodes CASIQVGGGNTIYF.

A word on this clonotype: A much larger clone sits a single nucleotide away, making a read error possible. The chain combines TRBV6-2 or TRBV6-3 with TRBJ1-5; TRBD1 aligns across 7 bases. This CDR3 contains 15 residues. CDR1 MNHEY and CDR2 SVGEGT come from the germline V gene. This CDR3 reads CASSTHRDSNRPQHF. CDR3 nucleotides: TGTGCCAGCAGTACCCACCGGGACAGCAATCGGCCCCAGCATTTT.

The DNA of the CDR3 is TGTGCCAGTAGTACAGAACTGGGCAATCAGCCCCAGCATTTT. Its protein is CASSTELGNQPQHF. This chain joins TRBV5-6 and TRBJ1-5; D call uncertain. V lost 8 bases, J lost 2 bases, and 14 bases lay in between. The CDR3 loop spans 14 amino acids. From germline, CDR1 is SGHDT and CDR2 YYEEEE. The whole variable domain, filled in from reference TRBV5-6 and TRBJ1-5, reads DAGVTQSPTHLIKTRGQQVTLRCSPKSGHDTVSWYQQALGQGPQFIFQYYEEEERQRGNFPDRFSGHQFPNYSSELNVNALLLGDSALYLCASSTELGNQPQHFGDGTRLSIL.

This clonotype was seen once. The chain joins TRBV19 to TRBJ2-7, with TRBD1 as a possible D gene (6 bases). This CDR3 has 12 amino acids. Per the germline V gene, CDR1 is LNHDA and CDR2 is SQIVND (reference sequence). Trimming removed 7 bases at V and 3 bases at J, with 10 bases between. CDR3 protein: CASKDRDYEQYF. As DNA, the CDR3 is TGTGCCAGTAAGGACAGAGACTACGAGCAGTACTTC. The variable domain in full, completed from reference TRBV19 and TRBJ2-7, reads DGGITQSPKYLFRKEGQNVTLSCEQNLNHDAMYWYRQDPGQGLRLIYYSQIVNDFQKGDIAEGYSVSREKKESFPLTVTSAQKNPTAFYLCASKDRDYEQYFGPGTRLTVT.